A selection of T cell receptor beta chains follows, all from one sample in a study of cytotoxic CD8 clonotypes in ibrutinib-treated CLL. TCRdb's copy holds only in-frame clones and misses some; the assay was immunoSEQ multiplex PCR. Among 11,000 to 15,000 clones listed, around 64% were seen once. The sample here was PBMCs, taken before ibrutinib treatment. These TCRs come from a human donor with chronic lymphocytic leukemia. The CDR3 runs from the conserved cysteine through the conserved F or W. Each record gives: J gene, clone size, D gene, V gene, CDR3 protein, CDR3 DNA. D genes are given only for firm matches. Size tells how often a clone was seen (once, few, many) or the class of an expanded clone, and some rows leave it out.

>TRBJ1-4|NA|TRBD1|TRBV19
CASSRTTGVNEKLFF
TGTGCCAGTAGTCGCACAACAGGGGTTAATGAAAAACTGTTTTTT
>TRBJ1-2|medium-sized|NA|TRBV19
CASSIRGANYGYTF
TGTGCCAGTAGTATTAGAGGAGCTAACTATGGCTACACCTTC
>TRBJ1-6|medium-sized|TRBD1|TRBV5-1
CASSQGGGYNSPLHF
TGCGCCAGCAGCCAGGGGGGAGGCTATAATTCACCCCTCCACTTT
>TRBJ2-3|NA|NA|TRBV18
CASSPLAADTQYF
TGTGCCAGCTCACCACTAGCCGCAGATACGCAGTATTTT
>TRBJ1-2|NA|NA|TRBV27
CASSKVHNYGYTF
TGTGCCAGCAGTAAAGTCCACAACTATGGCTACACCTTC
>TRBJ2-3|NA|TRBD2|TRBV2
CASSQSGGVADTQYF
TGTGCCAGCAGCCAAAGCGGGGGGGTCGCAGATACGCAGTATTTT
>TRBJ1-1|many|NA|TRBV19
CASSISTRGTEAFF
TGTGCCAGTAGTATATCGACAAGGGGCACTGAAGCTTTCTTT
>TRBJ1-2|NA|NA|TRBV27
CASSLSVGVPKGYTF
TGTGCCAGCAGTTTAAGTGTGGGGGTCCCTAAGGGCTACACCTTC
>TRBJ1-2|many|NA|TRBV18
CASSRSSQWYTF
TGTGCCAGCTCACGGTCAAGTCAGTGGTACACCTTC
>TRBJ1-1|NA|NA|TRBV18
CASSPPSGRGYTEAFF
TGTGCCAGCTCACCACCGTCAGGCAGGGGTTACACTGAAGCTTTCTTT
>TRBJ1-4|NA|TRBD1|TRBV6-1
CASSEVLVQGPTNEKLFF
TGTGCCAGCAGTGAAGTTCTCGTACAGGGGCCAACTAATGAAAAACTGTTTTTT
>TRBJ2-2|NA|NA|TRBV7-6
CASSENTGELFF
TGTGCCAGCAGCGAAAACACCGGGGAGCTGTTTTTT
>TRBJ2-7|once|TRBD1|TRBV25-1
CASSTQGAVDEQYF
TGTGCCAGCAGTACACAGGGGGCGGTCGACGAGCAGTACTTC
>TRBJ1-5|NA|NA|TRBV7-8
CASSLAGGANNQPQHF
TGTGCCAGCAGCTTAGCCGGCGGCGCGAACAATCAGCCCCAGCATTTT
>TRBJ2-6|NA|TRBD2|TRBV5-1
CASSATSGGAPGANVLTF
TGCGCCAGCAGCGCTACTAGCGGGGGGGCCCCTGGGGCCAACGTCCTGACTTTC
>TRBJ1-1|once|NA|TRBV29-1
CSVMGGGGTEAFF
TGCAGCGTCATGGGGGGGGGCGGAACTGAAGCTTTCTTT
>TRBJ1-1|few|NA|TRBV7-9
CASSFDFGDMNTEAFF
TGTGCCAGCAGCTTCGACTTCGGAGATATGAACACTGAAGCTTTCTTT
>TRBJ2-1|NA|TRBD2|TRBV9
CASSTRLAGGLTYNEQFF
TGTGCCAGCAGCACTCGACTAGCGGGGGGCCTAACCTACAATGAGCAGTTCTTC
>TRBJ2-3|NA|NA|TRBV7-9
CASGPTEYF
TGTGCCAGCGGGCCAACAGAGTATTTT
>TRBJ2-2|once|NA|TRBV18
CASSPPGGTNTGELFF
TGTGCCAGCTCACCCCCAGGGGGGACGAACACCGGGGAGCTGTTTTTT
>TRBJ2-3|NA|TRBD2|TRBV7-9
CASSLMREPTDTQYF
TGTGCCAGCAGCTTAATGCGGGAGCCCACAGATACGCAGTATTTT
>TRBJ1-6|NA|NA|TRBV7-9
CASSLVRSGNSPLHF
TGTGCCAGCAGCTTAGTTCGGAGTGGGAATTCACCCCTCCACTTT